Listed below are T cell receptor beta chains from one sample, sequenced in a study of cytomegalovirus exposure and HLA in healthy donors. The assay was immunoSEQ multiplex PCR, and TCRdb's table has in-frame clones only and misses some. The sample has about 160,000 clones; 75% to 90% are singletons. The material sequenced was PBMCs. The receptors stem from a woman between 18 and 29 years old in good health and CMV-seronegative. Both conserved end residues are part of each CDR3. The order of the fields is CDR3 DNA, CDR3 protein, V gene, D gene, J gene, CDR3 length, clone size. The D gene is left open where the match is weak. Clone size is shown for a subset of rows, as once, few, many or a class of expanded clone.

TGTGCCAGCAGCTGGACTAGCGGGGGGTCCCGCCAGTACTTC | CASSWTSGGSRQYF | TRBV7-2 | TRBD2 | TRBJ2-5 | 14 | .
TGTGCCAGCAGCGTAGCAGCGGGGGGCCATTGGGAGACCCAGTACTTC | CASSVAAGGHWETQYF | TRBV9 | TRBD2 | TRBJ2-5 | 16 | .
TGTGCCAGCAGTGACTGGACTAGAACTAACTACGAGCAGTACTTC | CASSDWTRTNYEQYF | TRBV2 | TRBD2 | TRBJ2-7 | 15 | .
TGTGCCAGCAGCTCCCGACAGGGGGCTGTAGCCAAAAACATTCAGTACTTC | CASSSRQGAVAKNIQYF | TRBV7-3 | TRBD1 | TRBJ2-4 | 17 | .
TGTGCCAGCTCACCACGAGAGTGGGAGACCCAGTACTTC | CASSPREWETQYF | TRBV18 | . | TRBJ2-5 | 13 | .
TGTGCCACCAGCAGGACTCCTTCCAACGTCCTGACTTTC | CATSRTPSNVLTF | TRBV15 | . | TRBJ2-6 | 13 | few
TGCGCCAGCAGCTTTGAGGGTATGAGGACTGAAGCTTTCTTT | CASSFEGMRTEAFF | TRBV5-1 | . | TRBJ1-1 | 14 | .
TGTGCCAGCAGCTTTGGCAGGGTGAGGACTGAAGCTTTCTTT | CASSFGRVRTEAFF | TRBV5-5 | . | TRBJ1-1 | 14 | .
TGCAGCGCACAGACAGGTTATGGCTACACCTTC | CSAQTGYGYTF | TRBV29-1 | . | TRBJ1-2 | 11 | .
TGCGCCAGCAGCCAAGGACAGGGAGCAACTAATGAAAAACTGTTTTTT | CASSQGQGATNEKLFF | TRBV4-1 | TRBD1 | TRBJ1-4 | 16 | .
TGTGCCAGCAGCCCCTCGGGGGGGAATCAGCCCCAGCATTTT | CASSPSGGNQPQHF | TRBV6-6 | . | TRBJ1-5 | 14 | .
TGTGCCAGCAGCGGAGGAGGCCCGGTGGACCACACAGATACGCAGTATTTT | CASSGGGPVDHTDTQYF | TRBV9 | . | TRBJ2-3 | 17 | .
TGTGCCAGTAGTATAGGACGGGCAGGGGTACAGCCCCAGCATTTT | CASSIGRAGVQPQHF | TRBV19 | . | TRBJ1-5 | 15 | .
TGTGCCATCAGTGAACAGGGTAAGGGCACCCAGCCCCAGCATTTT | CAISEQGKGTQPQHF | TRBV10-3 | . | TRBJ1-5 | 15 | .
TGCAGCGTGGAGGGGACTAGCGGGGGCGAGCAGTACTTC | CSVEGTSGGEQYF | TRBV29-1 | TRBD2 | TRBJ2-7 | 13 | once
TGTGCTAGTGGTTTTGATACTAGCGGGGGGACCTACGAGCAGTACTTC | CASGFDTSGGTYEQYF | TRBV12-5 | TRBD2 | TRBJ2-7 | 16 | .
TGCGCCAGCAGCTACGAATCTAACATGCGTTCAGGCGAGCAGTTCTTC | CASSYESNMRSGEQFF | TRBV5-1 | . | TRBJ2-1 | 16 | .
TGTGCCAGCAGTCCCGGAGGGTCCACTGAAGCTTTCTTT | CASSPGGSTEAFF | TRBV7-6 | . | TRBJ1-1 | 13 | once
TGCGCCAGCAGCCTTGGACAGGGAGCCCCCTACGAGCAGTACTTC | CASSLGQGAPYEQYF | TRBV4-1 | TRBD1 | TRBJ2-7 | 15 | .
TGTGCCAGCCGTGTGGACACCGATCTCCGCTATGGCTACACCTTC | CASRVDTDLRYGYTF | TRBV7-2 | . | TRBJ1-2 | 15 | .
TGTGCCAGCAGTTCGAACCGGGACAGAGCCACAGATACGCAGTATTTT | CASSSNRDRATDTQYF | TRBV27 | TRBD1 | TRBJ2-3 | 16 | once
TGTGCCACCAGCAGAGATCCTAGCGGGGACGGAACAGATACGCAGTATTTT | CATSRDPSGDGTDTQYF | TRBV15 | TRBD2 | TRBJ2-3 | 17 | .
TGTGCCAGCAGTCTACCAAAAGAGACCCAGTACTTC | CASSLPKETQYF | TRBV28 | . | TRBJ2-5 | 12 | .
TGTGCCAGCAGTGAATGGTACAGTACAGAGACCCAGTACTTC | CASSEWYSTETQYF | TRBV2 | . | TRBJ2-5 | 14 | few
TGTGCCAGCAGATACAGGGCTGCGAACACCGGGGAGCTGTTTTTT | CASRYRAANTGELFF | TRBV2 | . | TRBJ2-2 | 15 | few
TGTGCCAGCAGTCAGGGGGCCCTTTCCTACGAGCAGTACTTC | CASSQGALSYEQYF | TRBV6-5 | TRBD1 | TRBJ2-7 | 14 | few
TGTGCCAGCAGCTTTGCGGGGACGGGGGGCGCAGATACGCAGTATTTT | CASSFAGTGGADTQYF | TRBV7-2 | . | TRBJ2-3 | 16 | .
TGCGCCAGCAGCCCCCAGGGGGCTGGAAACACCATATATTTT | CASSPQGAGNTIYF | TRBV10-1 | TRBD1 | TRBJ1-3 | 14 | .